This passage covers 26 T cell receptor beta chains from one sample sequenced in a study of shared clonotypes between healthy human individuals. The method was immunoSEQ multiplex PCR; TCRdb's version includes in-frame clones alone and lacks a portion of them. The top ten hold under 2% of the sample, which has hundreds of thousands of clones, over 65% seen once. The material sequenced was memory CD4+ T cells sorted from blood. Indicated subset: CD45RA-negative fraction. These receptors originate from a woman in her thirties in good health.

The chain has TRBV29-1 and TRBJ2-7; D is uncertain. Germline-derived CDR1 and CDR2 are SQVTM and ANQGSEA. This CDR3 comprises 13 residues. The ends were cut back, 4 bases at V and 12 bases at J, with 22 bases in the middle. In DNA, the CDR3 is TGCAGCGTTGTAACTGGAGCGACCCTACACCCGTACTTC. It yields the protein CSVVTGATLHPYF.

The chain recombines TRBV7-9 with TRBJ1-4, with D perhaps TRBD1 (5 bases). CDR1 and CDR2 (germline): SEHNR, FQNEAQ (reference sequence). Trimming took 5 bases from V and 1 from J, leaving 14 bases between them. This CDR3 comprises 16 residues. CDR3 in amino acids: CASSDRRTQTNEKLFF. In DNA form, the CDR3 reads TGTGCCAGCAGCGACCGAAGGACACAAACTAATGAAAAACTGTTTTTT.

This clone appeared a single time. The CDR3 bases are TGTGCCAGCAGTGAATTCACTCGGGAGACCCAGTACTTC. This translates into CASSEFTRETQYF. This chain uses TRBV6-1 with TRBJ2-5; D remains ambiguous. In germline, CDR1 is MNHNS, CDR2 SASEGT. This CDR3 comprises 13 residues. The germline V and J ends were trimmed by 2 bases and 5 bases, with 9 bases remaining between them.

This clone was seen more than once but under ten times. The same CDR3 also results from other DNA sequences found in this sample. V usage is TRBV5-1 and J usage is TRBJ2-5; D remains ambiguous. Deletions cut 0 bases from V and 0 bases from J, with 6 bases between. The CDR3 consists of 14 residues. CDR1 SGHRS and CDR2 YFSETQ come from the germline V gene. The CDR3 reads CASSLGQNQETQYF. CDR3 bases: TGCGCCAGCAGCTTGGGTCAGAACCAAGAGACCCAGTACTTC. Complete variable domain (other parts from reference TRBV5-1 and TRBJ2-5): KAGVTQTPRYLIKTRGQQVTLSCSPISGHRSVSWYQQTPGQGLQFLFEYFSETQRNKGNFPGRFSGRQFSNSRSEMNVSTLELGDSALYLCASSLGQNQETQYFGPGTRLLVL.

Details on this clone: Different DNA sequences within this sample yield the same CDR3. This chain connects TRBV19 to TRBJ2-5, with D uncertain. The CDR3 contains 12 residues. Germline V gene data show CDR1 as LNHDA and CDR2 as SQIVND (reference sequence). Trimming cost V 3 bases and J 4 bases, with 6 bases left between them. This CDR3 reads CASSIPGETQYF. Written as DNA, the CDR3 is TGTGCCAGTAGTATTCCCGGAGAGACCCAGTACTTC.

The table lists this clone with a count of one. J is TRBJ2-3 and V is TRBV5-6, with D unresolved. The CDR3 runs to 15 residues. CDR1 is SGHDT and CDR2 is YYEEEE in the germline V gene. V lost 0 bases and J 0 bases, leaving 8 bases between the germline ends. This chain's CDR3 is CASSLEVTSTDTQYF. The CDR3 region has the DNA TGTGCCAGCAGCTTGGAAGTTACTAGCACAGATACGCAGTATTTT.

This clone was found a few times. The gene calls are TRBV6-5 and TRBJ1-3; unclear D gene. Germline-derived CDR1 and CDR2 are MNHEY and SVGAGI. V shed 7 bases and J shed 0 bases, with 13 bases lying between them. The CDR3 runs 15 residues. The chain's CDR3 is CASNQDGNSGNTIYF. The DNA of the CDR3 is TGTGCCAGCAATCAGGACGGAAACTCTGGAAACACCATATATTTT.

This chain connects TRBV4-2 to TRBJ1-6, with D tentatively TRBD1 (5 bases). Trimming took off 0 bases at V and 6 bases at J, with 15 bases between the two ends. This CDR3 is built from 17 residues. In germline, CDR1 is LGHNA, CDR2 YNFKEQ. The CDR3 coding sequence is TGTGCCAGCAGCCAAGAAACGGTTAAGGGGTTTAATTCACCCCTCCACTTT. This encodes CASSQETVKGFNSPLHF.

The V and J genes are TRBV6-5 and TRBJ1-2, with 9 bases fitting TRBD1. The V gene end was trimmed by 6 bases and the J gene end by 8 bases; junction bases not matched to a gene: 4. This CDR3 is 12 amino acids long. Germline V lookup: CDR1 MNHEY, CDR2 SVGAGI. The DNA of the CDR3 is TGTGCCAGCAGGACAGGGGGTCGCGGCTACACCTTC. It is translated as CASRTGGRGYTF.

This sequence joins TRBV19 and TRBJ1-5, with 9 bases lining up with TRBD1. The V and J ends lost 7 bases and 2 bases, in that order; junction bases with no gene match: 12. CDR1 is LNHDA, CDR2 SQIVND, per germline (reference sequence). The CDR3 contains 17 residues. The CDR3 region is CASKRDRESRGNQPQHF. CDR3 coding DNA: TGTGCCAGTAAGAGGGACAGGGAGTCTCGAGGCAATCAGCCCCAGCATTTT.

In the case of this clone: The identical CDR3 is also encoded by other nucleotide sequences in the sample. The chain has TRBV5-1 and TRBJ2-1, with TRBD2 matching over 9 bases. The CDR3 consists of 14 residues. V shed 7 bases and J 4 bases; nucleotides not matched to a gene: 6. Germline V lookup: CDR1 SGHRS, CDR2 YFSETQ. The CDR3 DNA reads as TGCGCCAGCCGTCTAGCGGGAAGTTACAATGAGCAGTTCTTC. This gives the protein CASRLAGSYNEQFF.

This clone was picked up a small number of times. This rearrangement joins TRBV9 to TRBJ2-1; D assignment may be TRBD1 or TRBD2 (5 bases each). The germline CDR1 and CDR2 sequences are SGDLS and YYNGEE. V lost 4 bases and J 0 bases, leaving 14 bases between the germline ends. The CDR3 contains 16 residues. Written as DNA, the CDR3 is TGTGCCAGCAGCTCGACGAGGGGAAACTCCTACAATGAGCAGTTCTTC. Its protein is CASSSTRGNSYNEQFF.

This CDR3 reads CASSEAGTGDIYGYTF. The CDR3 nucleotides read TGTGCCAGCAGTGAAGCGGGGACAGGCGATATCTATGGCTACACCTTC. The gene calls are TRBV27 and TRBJ1-2, with 8 bases lining up with TRBD1. CDR1 MNHEY and CDR2 SMNVEV come from the germline V gene (reference sequence). Trimming cost V 5 bases and J 4 bases; bases outside gene matches: 12. The CDR3 spans 16 residues.

As to this clone: The same CDR3 arises from other DNA sequences in this sample as well. The V call is TRBV7-6, the J call TRBJ2-1; possibly TRBD2 for D (5 bases). CDR1 and CDR2 from the germline V gene are SGHVS and FNYEAQ. The CDR3 has 16 amino acids. V was clipped by 6 bases and J by 0 bases, with 15 bases between them. CDR3 loop: CASSPRAAYSYNEQFF. The DNA of the CDR3 is TGTGCCAGCAGTCCGCGGGCGGCTTACTCCTACAATGAGCAGTTCTTC.

This clone was seen a few times. The rearrangement uses TRBV5-8 and TRBJ1-5; D might be TRBD1 (6 bases). The V gene lost 0 bases and the J gene lost 0 bases, with 13 bases spanning the gap. CDR3 size: 17 residues. Per germline, CDR1 SGHTS and CDR2 YDEGEE. Here the CDR3 reads CASSLVDRSDSNQPQHF. Here the CDR3 DNA reads TGTGCCAGCAGCTTGGTAGACAGGTCGGATAGCAATCAGCCCCAGCATTTT.

The chain is built from TRBV25-1 and TRBJ2-1; the D gene is possibly TRBD1 (6 bases). Germline V CDR1 and CDR2: MGHDK, SYGVNS. There are 16 residues in the CDR3. Trimming removed 4 bases from V and 7 bases from J, with 20 bases in between. As DNA, the CDR3 is TGTGCCAGCAGTGGGGATCTCGGGACACGACCTAATGAGCAGTTCTTC. Its translation: CASSGDLGTRPNEQFF. Full variable domain (outside the CDR3, taken from reference TRBV25-1 and TRBJ2-1): EADIYQTPRYLVIGTGKKITLECSQTMGHDKMYWYQQDPGMELHLIHYSYGVNSTEKGDLSSESTVSRIRTEHFPLTLESARPSHTSQYLCASSGDLGTRPNEQFFGPGTRLTVL.

This chain connects TRBV21-1 to TRBJ2-5; the tabulated D call, TRBD2, remains unverified against the DNA. TRBV21-1 is assigned pseudogene status. The CDR3 contains 10 residues. The CDR3 spells CASSSETQYF. CDR3 DNA: TGTGCCAGCAGCTCTGAGACCCAGTACTTC.

The rearrangement links TRBV27 to TRBJ2-5, with no clear D. Germline CDR1 is MNHEY and CDR2 is SMNVEV (reference sequence). V lost 8 bases and J lost 5, with 6 bases in between. The CDR3 has 10 amino acids. The CDR3: CASAIETQYF. The CDR3, as DNA: TGTGCCAGCGCCATCGAGACCCAGTACTTC.

This clone occurred a few times. V usage is TRBV6-5 and J usage is TRBJ2-5; tentatively, D is TRBD1 (5 bases). This CDR3 contains 14 residues. The V end was cut by 6 bases, the J end by 7 bases, with 18 bases between. Germline V gene data show CDR1 as MNHEY and CDR2 as SVGAGI. The CDR3 sequence is CASSLVSERGTQYF. The CDR3 coding sequence is TGTGCCAGCAGCCTCGTCTCGGAAAGGGGGACCCAGTACTTC.

The V gene is TRBV6-1, the J gene TRBJ1-2, with TRBD1 matching over 9 bases. The CDR3 extends over 15 amino acids. The junction had 9 bases not matched to a gene; V was cut back by 8 bases and J by 2 bases. Looked up from germline, CDR1 is MNHNS and CDR2 is SASEGT. CDR3: CASARTGAKNYGYTF. The CDR3 DNA reads as TGTGCCAGCGCCCGGACAGGGGCCAAGAACTATGGCTACACCTTC.

The rearrangement links TRBV29-1 to TRBJ1-4, with 7 bases aligning to TRBD1. Trimming took 6 bases from V and 6 from J; bases not matched to a gene: 7. Looked up from germline, CDR1 is SQVTM and CDR2 is ANQGSEA. The CDR3 covers 13 residues. CDR3 bases: TGCAGCGTCTACCCAGGGGGAGATGAAAAACTGTTTTTT. Amino acids: CSVYPGGDEKLFF. The whole variable domain, remainder taken from reference TRBV29-1 and TRBJ1-4, is SAVISQKPSRDICQRGTSLTIQCQVDSQVTMMFWYRQQPGQSLTLIATANQGSEATYESGFVIDKFPISRPNLTFSTLTVSNMSPEDSSIYLCSVYPGGDEKLFFGSGTQLSVL.

The chain links TRBV5-1 to TRBJ1-3; D may be TRBD1 (5 bases). The CDR3 has 15 residues. The germline V and J ends were trimmed by 6 bases and 0 bases, with 13 bases remaining between them. Germline-derived CDR1 and CDR2 are SGHRS and YFSETQ. This chain's CDR3 is CASTLGAHSGNTIYF. CDR3 coding DNA: TGCGCCAGCACCCTCGGGGCTCACTCTGGAAACACCATATATTTT.

In this sample, this clone turned up a few times. The V gene is TRBV5-5, the J gene TRBJ2-4; D gene uncertain. This CDR3 comprises 16 residues. Germline assignment: CDR1 SGHKS and CDR2 YYEKEE (reference sequence). V gave up 1 base and J gave up 0 bases, with 11 bases separating them. This CDR3 reads CASSLLPTLAKNIQYF. The CDR3 DNA reads TGTGCCAGCAGCTTGCTGCCCACCTTAGCCAAAAACATTCAGTACTTC.

The rearrangement uses TRBV11-2 and TRBJ2-1; the D is unclear. CDR1 and CDR2 from the germline V gene are SGHAT and FQNNGV. The CDR3 spans 17 residues. V lost 0 bases to trimming and J lost 6 bases, with 18 bases between them. CDR3 coding DNA: TGTGCCAGCAGCTTAGAATTTAGTAGCCTTGTAACCAATGAGCAGTTCTTC. Its protein product is CASSLEFSSLVTNEQFF.

The genes are TRBV5-1 and TRBJ2-3, with TRBD2 matching over 7 bases. Looked up from germline, CDR1 is SGHRS and CDR2 is YFSETQ. The CDR3 length is 15 residues. With 4 bases clipped from V and 1 base from J, the junction kept 6 bases outside the gene matches. The CDR3 DNA follows: TGCGCCAGCAGCCAGACTAGCCGACGCACAGATACGCAGTATTTT. Protein sequence: CASSQTSRRTDTQYF.

The gene calls are TRBV19 and TRBJ2-3; D not resolved. The V gene lost 3 bases and the J gene lost 2 bases, with 15 bases spanning the gap. From germline, CDR1 is LNHDA and CDR2 SQIVND (reference sequence). The CDR3 has 16 residues. CDR3 DNA sequence: TGTGCCAGTAGTATCCGGCCGGGCACAATCACAGATACGCAGTATTTT. Translation: CASSIRPGTITDTQYF.